A single sample gave rise to the 15 T cell receptor beta chains below, sequenced in a study of T cell responses to AZD1222 COVID-19 vaccine. Clones were read by immunoSEQ multiplex PCR, and TCRdb kept only the in-frame ones, dropping some. The sample lists 110,000 to 150,000 clones, roughly 92% occurring once. Sequencing used peripheral blood, obtained on day 0 of AZD1222 vaccination. Receptors were obtained from an adult in good health.

The chain couples TRBV6-1 to TRBJ2-2; the D gene is possibly TRBD2 (5 bases). Germline V gene data show CDR1 as MNHNS and CDR2 as SASEGT. The V end was cut by 4 bases, the J end by 6 bases, with 18 bases between. The CDR3 runs to 16 residues. DNA of the CDR3: TGTGCCAGCAGTGGGGATGCAGCGGTTAGCCCCGGGGAGCTGTTTTTT. Protein sequence: CASSGDAAVSPGELFF.

The chain couples TRBV19 to TRBJ2-1; 8 bases are shared with TRBD2. This CDR3 has 15 residues. V gave up 7 bases and J gave up 9 bases; unmatched junction bases: 14. Germline CDR1 is LNHDA and CDR2 is SQIVND (reference sequence). CDR3 sequence (DNA): TGTGCCAGTACCTCTAGCGGGCTCCGACTCGGTGAGCAGTTCTTC. Translating it yields CASTSSGLRLGEQFF.

The chain is built from TRBV7-9 and TRBJ2-1; 10 positions match TRBD2. The germline gives CDR1 SEHNR, CDR2 FQNEAQ (reference sequence). There are 17 residues in the CDR3. With 5 bases clipped from V and 5 bases from J, the junction kept 12 bases outside the gene matches. The CDR3 DNA reads TGTGCCAGCAGCGGAATACTAGCGGGACCTAAAGACAATGAGCAGTTCTTC. This gives the protein CASSGILAGPKDNEQFF.

The chain recombines TRBV19 with TRBJ1-5; tentative D call: TRBD1 (5 bases). The V end was cut by 4 bases, the J end by 9 bases, with 16 bases between. CDR3 length equals 14 residues. Germline V gives CDR1 LNHDA, CDR2 SQIVND (reference sequence). CDR3 amino acids: CASSNQFRERPQHF. CDR3 coding DNA: TGTGCCAGTAGTAATCAATTCAGGGAAAGGCCCCAGCATTTT.

Worth noting for this clone: Other DNA variants within this sample encode the same CDR3. The J gene is TRBJ1-1, the V gene TRBV7-9, with D possibly matching TRBD1 (6 bases). CDR3 length equals 14 residues. V was trimmed by 2 bases and J by 2 bases, leaving 9 bases between them. From germline, CDR1 is SEHNR and CDR2 FQNEAQ (reference sequence). In DNA, the CDR3 is TGTGCCAGCAGCTTACACGGGGGCAACACTGAAGCTTTCTTT. Amino acid sequence: CASSLHGGNTEAFF.

The rearrangement links TRBV5-1 to TRBJ2-2; D may correspond to TRBD1 or TRBD2 (5 bases each). The V end was cut by 2 bases, the J end by 3 bases, with 17 bases between. Germline V CDR1 and CDR2: SGHRS, YFSETQ. The CDR3 spans 17 residues. CDR3: CASSFGPTRGDTGELFF. The DNA for the CDR3 is TGCGCCAGCAGCTTCGGACCCACCCGAGGGGACACCGGGGAGCTGTTTTTT.

About this clone itself: The limits of the CDR3 on the DNA are not certain, so only TCRdb's listed CDR3 is given. The chain employs TRBV5-8 and TRBJ1-5; the table assigns TRBD1, which was not confirmed against the DNA. The CDR3 numbers 16 amino acids, ends counted. Germline V lookup: CDR1 SGHTS, CDR2 YDEGEE. The chain's CDR3 is CASSFRARVAPQPQHF.

The chain couples TRBV13 to TRBJ2-7; a weak D match, TRBD2 (6 bases). Trimming shortened V by 4 bases and J by 1 base, and 17 bases separated the two germline ends. There are 16 residues in the CDR3. The germline CDR1 and CDR2 sequences are PRHDT and FYEKMQ (reference sequence). CDR3 region: CASSSYRLDTSYEQYF. The CDR3 nucleotides are TGTGCCAGCAGCTCCTATAGACTAGACACTTCCTACGAGCAGTACTTC.

The genes are TRBV3-1 (or the pseudogene TRBV3-2) and TRBJ2-1; no firm D call. Germline V gives CDR1 LGHDT, CDR2 YNNKEL (reference sequence). The CDR3 contains 11 residues. Trimming stripped 7 bases from V and 11 bases from J, with 12 bases between. CDR3 protein: CASMSAKKQFF. The CDR3, as DNA: TGTGCCAGCATGTCGGCCAAGAAGCAGTTCTTC.

The chain uses TRBV7-2 and TRBJ2-3; no definite D call. From germline, CDR1 is SGHTA and CDR2 FQGNSA. The V end was cut by 1 base, the J end by 6 bases, with 11 bases between. This CDR3 contains 14 residues. CDR3 sequence reads: CASSLVEGEDTQYF. CDR3 DNA: TGTGCCAGCAGCTTAGTAGAAGGAGAGGATACGCAGTATTTT.

V is TRBV19 and J is TRBJ2-7; D might be TRBD1 (6 bases). The V end lost 3 bases, the J end lost 2 bases, and 8 bases lay between the germline ends. Per the germline V gene, CDR1 is LNHDA and CDR2 is SQIVND (reference sequence). The CDR3 consists of 13 residues. CDR3 region: CASSIGGTYEQYF. CDR3 bases: TGTGCCAGTAGTATTGGGGGCACCTACGAGCAGTACTTC.

The gene calls are TRBV7-6 and TRBJ2-5; D not resolved. Germline values: CDR1 SGHVS, CDR2 FNYEAQ. This CDR3 has 13 residues. Trimming removed 2 bases from V and 5 bases from J, with 9 bases in between. The CDR3 loop is CASSLRRFETQYF. The CDR3 bases are TGTGCCAGCAGCTTAAGGCGGTTTGAGACCCAGTACTTC.

Here the CDR3 reads CASSSQQGAAYEQYF. The CDR3 DNA reads as TGTGCCAGCAGCTCCCAACAGGGGGCGGCCTACGAGCAGTACTTC. The V gene is TRBV7-6, the J gene TRBJ2-7; 9 nucleotides match TRBD1. From germline, CDR1 is SGHVS and CDR2 FNYEAQ. V trimming: 4 bases; J trimming: 2 bases; junction bases outside the gene matches: 6. CDR3 length equals 15 residues.

The chain combines TRBV29-1 with TRBJ1-1; 7 positions agree with TRBD1. The CDR3 is made up of 13 amino acids. J lost 3 bases, V lost 4 bases, and 5 bases had no gene match. Germline V gene data show CDR1 as SQVTM and CDR2 as ANQGSEA. The CDR3 sequence: CSVGQGAYTEAFF. The CDR3, as DNA: TGCAGCGTTGGACAGGGAGCGTACACTGAAGCTTTCTTT.

The rearrangement joins TRBV19 to TRBJ1-5, with 7 bases fitting TRBD1. V was pared by 3 bases and J by 5 bases, with 13 bases of the junction left unmatched. The CDR3 is 17 residues long. Germline CDR1 and CDR2: LNHDA and SQIVND (reference sequence). The CDR3 is CASSIMAGGYFDQPQHF. In DNA, the CDR3 is TGTGCCAGTAGTATTATGGCAGGGGGGTACTTCGATCAGCCCCAGCATTTT.